These 10 T cell receptor beta chains were sequenced from one sample in a study of OX40 agonist ivuxolimab in advanced cancers. Produced via immunoSEQ multiplex PCR; TCRdb's table is partial and in-frame only. The sample yields roughly 33,000 clones, around 80% seen once. The sequenced sample was CD4+ or CD8+ T cells sorted from blood, obtained in a trial of the OX40 agonist ivuxolimab. These receptors all come from an adult with an advanced solid tumor such as melanoma, head and neck, liver or kidney cancer.

The chain carries TRBV6-1 and TRBJ2-1; possible D gene TRBD2, 5 bases. Trimming took off 8 bases at V and 9 bases at J, with 17 bases between the two ends. The CDR3 is 13 amino acids. The germline V gene encodes CDR1 MNHNS and CDR2 SASEGT. CDR3 in amino acids: CASQSYGDGEQFF. DNA for the CDR3: TGTGCCAGCCAATCGTACGGGGATGGTGAGCAGTTCTTC.

Note on this clone: The sample holds other DNA sequences that translate to the same CDR3. The chain has TRBV6-1 and TRBJ2-1; tentative D call: TRBD2 (5 bases). V lost 6 bases to trimming and J lost 4 bases, with 13 bases between them. This CDR3 contains 14 residues. The V gene's germline CDR1 is MNHNS and CDR2 SASEGT. The CDR3 is CASSRGLSYNEQFF. CDR3 nucleotide sequence: TGTGCCAGCAGCCGCGGACTTAGTTACAATGAGCAGTTCTTC.

The V gene is TRBV2, the J gene TRBJ1-2; tentative D call: TRBD1 (5 bases). Trimming removed 7 bases from V and 8 bases from J, with 17 bases in between. CDR1 and CDR2 (germline): SNHLY, FYNNEI. The CDR3 runs 13 residues. CDR3 nucleotide sequence: TGTGCCAGCACAATCCTCGGGGGAAAAGGCTACACCTTC. Translating it yields CASTILGGKGYTF.

This CDR3 reads CASSKTDTQYF. The DNA of the CDR3 is TGTGCCAGCAGCAAAACAGATACGCAGTATTTT. The chain combines TRBV7-9 with TRBJ2-3; unclear D gene. The CDR3 sequence is 11 residues long. CDR1 is SEHNR, CDR2 FQNEAQ, per germline (reference sequence). With 5 bases removed from V and 3 bases from J, the gap between germline ends came to 3 bases.

The CDR3 region is CASSLGQGTEAFF. In DNA form, the CDR3 reads TGTGCCAGCAGCTTGGGACAGGGCACTGAAGCTTTCTTT. The V gene is TRBV7-9, the J gene TRBJ1-1, with 9 bases identical to TRBD1. The J segment lost 4 bases and the V segment lost 3 bases, leaving 0 bases of the junction unmatched. The CDR3 has 13 residues. The germline V gene encodes CDR1 SEHNR and CDR2 FQNEAQ (reference sequence).

This sequence joins TRBV2 and TRBJ1-2; D might be TRBD1 (5 bases). There are 14 residues in the CDR3. Germline lookup yields CDR1 SNHLY and CDR2 FYNNEI. Trimming removed 7 bases from V and 0 bases from J, with 12 bases in between. The CDR3 DNA sequence: TGTGCCAGCATGGGGGGGAGAGCTAACTATGGCTACACCTTC. This encodes CASMGGRANYGYTF.

The chain is built from TRBV11-2 and TRBJ2-5; 7 bases line up with TRBD2. CDR3 length: 15 residues. The germline V gene has CDR1 SGHAT and CDR2 FQNNGV. V trimming: 3 bases; J trimming: 0 bases; junction bases outside the gene matches: 4. The CDR3, as DNA: TGTGCCAGCAGCTTGGGGGGGAACAACCAAGAGACCCAGTACTTC. Its protein product is CASSLGGNNQETQYF.

This chain links TRBV5-8 with TRBJ2-2; the D gene is possibly TRBD1 (6 bases). Germline values: CDR1 SGHTS, CDR2 YDEGEE. The germline V and J ends were trimmed by 1 base and 6 bases, with 16 bases remaining between them. This CDR3 is built from 16 residues. CDR3 sequence (DNA): TGTGCCAGCAGCTTGTGGATTGGGGGCCGGCCCGGGGAGCTGTTTTTT. Translated, it gives CASSLWIGGRPGELFF. Looking up the rest from reference TRBV5-8 and TRBJ2-2 gives the full variable domain: EAGVTQSPTHLIKTRGQQATLRCSPISGHTSVYWYQQALGLGLQFLLWYDEGEERNRGNFPPRFSGRQFPNYSSELNVNALELEDSALYLCASSLWIGGRPGELFFGEGSRLTVL.

The chain joins TRBV19 to TRBJ1-1; a weak D match, TRBD1 (5 bases). The CDR3 runs to 13 residues. Germline V gene sequence: CDR1 LNHDA, CDR2 SQIVND (reference sequence). The V end lost 7 bases, the J end lost 2 bases, and 11 bases lay between the germline ends. The CDR3 reads CASNEQANTEAFF. CDR3 coding DNA: TGTGCCAGTAACGAACAGGCCAACACTGAAGCTTTCTTT.

The gene calls are TRBV2 and TRBJ2-3; D ambiguous. Per germline, CDR1 SNHLY and CDR2 FYNNEI. V was shortened by 0 bases and J by 7 bases, with 5 bases between the two germline ends. This CDR3 is built from 12 residues. CDR3 amino acids: CASSEAGNTQYF. CDR3 nucleotide sequence: TGTGCCAGCAGTGAAGCGGGAAATACGCAGTATTTT.